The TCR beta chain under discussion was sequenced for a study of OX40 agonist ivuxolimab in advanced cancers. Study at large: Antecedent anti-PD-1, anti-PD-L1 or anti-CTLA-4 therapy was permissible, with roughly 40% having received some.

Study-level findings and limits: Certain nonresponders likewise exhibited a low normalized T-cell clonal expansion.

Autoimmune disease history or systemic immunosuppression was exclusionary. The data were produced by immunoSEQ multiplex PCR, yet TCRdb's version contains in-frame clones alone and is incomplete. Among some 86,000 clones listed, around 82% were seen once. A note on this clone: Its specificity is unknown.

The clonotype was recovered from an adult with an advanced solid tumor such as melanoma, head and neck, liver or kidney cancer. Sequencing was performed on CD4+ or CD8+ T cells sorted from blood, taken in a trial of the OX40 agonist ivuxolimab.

The CDR3 sequence: CASSEVRYGRTDTQYF. CDR3 bases: TGTGCCAGCAGTGAAGTTCGATACGGACGGACAGATACGCAGTATTTT. The V gene is TRBV2, the J gene TRBJ2-3, with D hard to call. V lost 1 base, J lost 3 bases, and 14 bases lay in between. The CDR3 spans 16 residues. Germline CDR1 and CDR2: SNHLY and FYNNEI.